The 24 T cell receptor beta chains presented below share a single source sample, sequenced in a study of technical replicates of blood from a handful of donors (dated by TCRdb to the late 2010s). Libraries were constructed by the immunoSEQ multiplex PCR assay. Drawn from immuneACCESS, this table holds only the in-frame rearrangements with V and J called that TCRdb kept. Clones are partly lost; checked studies trace under half to an unresolved V gene and leave the rest unexplained. Here the sample has about 97,000 clones; 90% to 97% occur a single time. The ten largest account for approximately 0.38% of the sample. Input material: T cells isolated from PBMCs. These receptor sequences come from a human donor in good health.

The CDR3 is CASTTTGGQGYTF. In nucleotides, the CDR3 is TGTGCCAGTACCACTACAGGGGGCCAGGGCTACACCTTC. The chain uses TRBV19 and TRBJ1-2, with TRBD1 identical over 9 bases. The CDR3 covers 13 residues. Germline V gene sequence: CDR1 LNHDA, CDR2 SQIVND (reference sequence). V shed 7 bases and J 8 bases; nucleotides not matched to a gene: 8.

The CDR3 nucleotides are TGCGCCAGCAGCTGGGGACAGGGGGACGTAACTGAAGCTTTCTTT. Translating gives CASSWGQGDVTEAFF. The chain has TRBV5-1 and TRBJ1-1; 11 nucleotides line up with TRBD1. The CDR3 spans 15 residues. J lost 5 bases, V lost 3 bases, and 6 bases had no gene match. From germline, CDR1 is SGHRS and CDR2 YFSETQ.

V is TRBV4-3 and J is TRBJ2-1; 12 bases agree with TRBD2. Trimming cost V 3 bases and J 7 bases; bases outside gene matches: 10. This CDR3 region has 17 residues. The germline V gene has CDR1 LGHNA and CDR2 YSLEER. CDR3: CASSHNIRTSGINEQFF. Written as DNA, the CDR3 is TGCGCCAGCAGCCACAATATTAGGACTAGCGGGATTAATGAGCAGTTCTTC.

V usage is TRBV6-5 and J usage is TRBJ2-5; no clear D gene. The CDR3 spans 16 residues. Germline V CDR1 and CDR2: MNHEY, SVGAGI. V was clipped by 0 bases and J by 0 bases, with 11 bases between them. The CDR3 protein is CASSYSGFEYQETQYF. CDR3 in DNA: TGTGCCAGCAGTTACTCGGGCTTCGAGTACCAAGAGACCCAGTACTTC.

The genes are TRBV2 and TRBJ1-2; D is unclear. In germline, CDR1 is SNHLY, CDR2 FYNNEI. The CDR3 runs 15 residues. V shed 2 bases and J shed 0 bases, with 10 bases lying between them. CDR3 protein: CASSELQQPNYGYTF. Written as DNA, the CDR3 is TGTGCCAGCAGTGAATTACAACAGCCTAACTATGGCTACACCTTC.

J is TRBJ1-5 and V is TRBV27; D unresolved. Deletions cut 7 bases from V and 0 bases from J, with 10 bases between. The CDR3 is 14 amino acids. Germline V gene data show CDR1 as MNHEY and CDR2 as SMNVEV (reference sequence). The CDR3 DNA follows: TGTGCCAGCAATTTCCAGGATAGCAATCAGCCCCAGCATTTT. Protein: CASNFQDSNQPQHF.

The chain has TRBV19 and TRBJ2-7, with 8 bases fitting TRBD2. The CDR3 length is 13 residues. Unmatched junction bases numbered 7, after V lost 9 bases and J lost 3 bases. Per germline, CDR1 LNHDA and CDR2 SQIVND (reference sequence). CDR3 DNA sequence: TGTGCCAGACCTCTAGCGGGTCACTACGAGCAGTACTTC. This encodes CARPLAGHYEQYF.

The chain carries TRBV9 and TRBJ2-5, with TRBD2 identical over 8 bases. J lost 1 base, V lost 3 bases, and 5 bases had no gene match. The CDR3 runs to 15 residues. Germline V gives CDR1 SGDLS, CDR2 YYNGEE. This CDR3 is CASSAIAGLQETQYF. The CDR3, as DNA: TGTGCCAGCAGCGCGATAGCGGGGCTCCAAGAGACCCAGTACTTC. The full variable domain, rest sourced from reference TRBV9 and TRBJ2-5, is DSGVTQTPKHLITATGQRVTLRCSPRSGDLSVYWYQQSLDQGLQFLIQYYNGEERAKGNILERFSAQQFPDLHSELNLSSLELGDSALYFCASSAIAGLQETQYFGPGTRLLVL.

The chain employs TRBV6-5 and TRBJ2-3; D not resolved. The CDR3 runs 11 residues. Deletions cut 10 bases from V and 1 base from J, with 6 bases between. Germline V gene data show CDR1 as MNHEY and CDR2 as SVGAGI. The CDR3 loop reads CATLRTDTQYF. In nucleotides, the CDR3 is TGTGCCACCCTCCGCACAGATACGCAGTATTTT.

The chain carries TRBV6-5 and TRBJ1-2, with D maybe TRBD1 (5 bases). The CDR3 spans 13 residues. V was trimmed by 4 bases and J by 8 bases, leaving 14 bases between them. Germline CDR1 and CDR2: MNHEY and SVGAGI. Here the CDR3 DNA reads TGTGCCAGCAGTTCTTTTGGGGCGGGAGGCTACACCTTC. Translated, it gives CASSSFGAGGYTF.

This chain uses TRBV19 with TRBJ2-1, with 9 bases aligning to TRBD1. The CDR3 is made up of 16 amino acids. Germline V gives CDR1 LNHDA, CDR2 SQIVND (reference sequence). The V and J ends lost 3 bases and 7 bases, in that order; junction bases with no gene match: 10. In nucleotides, the CDR3 is TGTGCCAGTAGTATCTTGGGACAGGGCGTCAAGAATGAGCAGTTCTTC. Its translation: CASSILGQGVKNEQFF.

This clone was counted a single time. This chain joins TRBV7-9 and TRBJ2-7; D is perhaps TRBD2 (5 bases). CDR3 size: 13 residues. Germline CDR1 reads SEHNR; CDR2 reads FQNEAQ (reference sequence). Deletions cut 5 bases from V and 6 bases from J, with 14 bases between. In DNA form, the CDR3 reads TGTGCCAGCAGCAAACCCGGGGTACTCGAGCAGTACTTC. Protein: CASSKPGVLEQYF.

The genes are TRBV21-1 and TRBJ1-2; TRBD1 is the table's D call, not checked against the DNA. TRBV21-1 is a documented pseudogene. The length of the CDR3 is 17 residues. Written as DNA, the CDR3 is TGTGCCAGCAGAATTAGCGGTGGGACAGTCGAGGGAGATGGCTACACCTTC. Translating gives CASRISGGTVEGDGYTF.

The chain is built from TRBV7-3 and TRBJ2-3; a possible D gene is TRBD1 (8 bases). The CDR3 sequence is 15 residues long. With 5 bases removed from V and 4 bases from J, the gap between germline ends came to 16 bases. CDR1 SGHTA and CDR2 FQGTGA come from the germline V gene. The CDR3 loop reads CASSPQGGMADTQYF. DNA for the CDR3: TGTGCCAGCAGCCCACAGGGGGGGATGGCAGATACGCAGTATTTT.

CDR3 amino acids: CASSLVLGGEAFF. In nucleotides, the CDR3 is TGTGCCAGCAGCTTAGTTTTAGGGGGTGAAGCTTTCTTT. The V call is TRBV7-3, the J call TRBJ1-1; D is perhaps TRBD1 (6 bases). The CDR3 length is 13 residues. V was pared by 2 bases and J by 7 bases, with 11 bases between. CDR1 is SGHTA, CDR2 FQGTGA, per germline. Filled out from reference TRBV7-3 and TRBJ1-1, the complete variable domain reads GAGVSQTPSNKVTEKGKYVELRCDPISGHTALYWYRQSLGQGPEFLIYFQGTGAADDSGLPNDRFFAVRPEGSVSTLKIQRTERGDSAVYLCASSLVLGGEAFFGQGTRLTVV.

J is TRBJ2-2 and V is TRBV10-3; 7 bases are shared with TRBD1. Trimming cost V 2 bases and J 3 bases; bases outside gene matches: 3. In germline, CDR1 is ENHRY, CDR2 SYGVKD. This CDR3 spans 15 amino acids. The CDR3 DNA sequence: TGTGCCATCAGTGAGGGGACAGCATACACCGGGGAGCTGTTTTTT. The encoded protein is CAISEGTAYTGELFF.

V and J are TRBV27 and TRBJ1-1, with D hard to call. CDR1 is MNHEY and CDR2 is SMNVEV in the germline V gene (reference sequence). The CDR3 spans 11 residues. Trimming stripped 6 bases from V and 4 bases from J, with 6 bases between. The CDR3 is CASSRGTEAFF. In nucleotides, the CDR3 is TGTGCCAGCAGCCGAGGCACTGAAGCTTTCTTT.

Points on this clone: At one end the junction does not follow the germline gene, possibly because of a read error. The V and J genes are TRBV7-7 and TRBJ2-7; D may be TRBD2 (6 bases). Germline V gives CDR1 SSHAT, CDR2 FNYEAQ (reference sequence). The CDR3 contains 14 residues. The CDR3 DNA reads as TGTGCTAGCAGCTTGAACGGGGGAGTGGACGAGCAGTACTTC. Translated: CASSLNGGVDEQYF.

The V and J genes are TRBV27 and TRBJ2-5; 7 positions agree with TRBD1. The V segment lost 2 bases and the J segment 6 bases; nucleotides outside the gene matches: 6. Germline V gene sequence: CDR1 MNHEY, CDR2 SMNVEV (reference sequence). This CDR3 has 14 amino acids. CDR3 amino acids: CASSLRRQGKTQYF. CDR3 DNA sequence: TGTGCCAGCAGTTTACGTCGACAGGGAAAGACCCAGTACTTC.

This clone has a single count. The chain employs TRBV7-8 and TRBJ1-1; TRBD1 matches at 8 bases. The V gene's germline CDR1 is SGHVS and CDR2 FQNEAQ. There are 16 residues in the CDR3. After removal of 1 base from V and 0 bases from J, the junction contained 4 bases not matched to a gene. Here the CDR3 DNA reads TGTGCCAGCAGCTTAGTGACAGGGGTCATGAACACTGAAGCTTTCTTT. Its protein is CASSLVTGVMNTEAFF.

This clone was picked up one time. J is TRBJ1-5 and V is TRBV2; D is unclear. This CDR3 contains 12 residues. Trimming took off 6 bases at V and 3 bases at J, with 6 bases between the two ends. Germline lookup yields CDR1 SNHLY and CDR2 FYNNEI. CDR3: CASRQTNQPQHF. In nucleotides, the CDR3 is TGTGCCAGCAGACAGACCAATCAGCCCCAGCATTTT.

V and J are TRBV5-1 and TRBJ2-1, with 9 bases fitting TRBD2. The CDR3 extends over 15 amino acids. V was clipped by 5 bases and J by 5 bases; unmatched bases: 8. Germline V gives CDR1 SGHRS, CDR2 YFSETQ. In nucleotides, the CDR3 is TGCGCCAGCAGTCCCGGGACTAGCAGCCACAATGAGCAGTTCTTC. Residues: CASSPGTSSHNEQFF.

The chain links TRBV27 to TRBJ1-2; 7 nucleotides match TRBD1. The J segment lost 1 base and the V segment lost 3 bases, leaving 5 bases of the junction unmatched. The CDR3 is made up of 15 amino acids. Germline assignment: CDR1 MNHEY and CDR2 SMNVEV (reference sequence). The DNA of the CDR3 is TGTGCCAGCAGTTTGATCCGGGACAGTAACTATGGCTACACCTTC. It specifies CASSLIRDSNYGYTF.

The chain recombines TRBV11-2 with TRBJ2-7; TRBD2 agrees at 8 bases. The CDR3 spans 15 residues. The V gene end was trimmed by 5 bases and the J gene end by 4 bases; junction bases not matched to a gene: 10. Per the germline V gene, CDR1 is SGHAT and CDR2 is FQNNGV. The CDR3 loop reads CASSEEAGDSYEQYF. CDR3 bases: TGTGCCAGCAGCGAGGAAGCGGGAGATAGTTACGAGCAGTACTTC.